The source of this T cell receptor (beta chain) is a study of T-cell reconstitution after alpha-beta-depleted transplantation in children. Researchers prepared the TCRbeta library using unique molecular identifiers, the study reports. TCRdb reanalysed the PCR reads using MiXCR and keeps one entry per CDR3 protein. The sample includes 600,000 to 700,000 distinct CDR3 sequences, approximately 17% of them seen just once. Sequencing was performed on PBMCs from the stem cell graft donor, taken from the stem cell graft. The receptor was derived from a human donor who donated a stem cell graft to a child with acute myeloid leukemia.

The CDR3 coding sequence is TGTGCCAGCACCCCAGGACAGGGCGGGTATCAGCCCCAGCATTTT. Protein sequence: CASTPGQGGYQPQHF. The rearrangement joins TRBV2 to TRBJ1-5, with 8 bases aligning to TRBD1. The germline V gene encodes CDR1 SNHLY and CDR2 FYNNEI. The V gene end was trimmed by 7 bases and the J gene end by 5 bases; junction bases not matched to a gene: 10. The CDR3 has 15 residues.